A single sample gave rise to the 20 T cell receptor beta chains below, sequenced in a study of relationships among human T cell subsets. From mRNA, alpha and beta CDR3 regions were amplified using semiquantitative ARM-PCR. Tagged nested gene-specific primers were used first, then communal superprimers amplified exponentially. TCRdb used MiXCR to reprocess the multiplex PCR reads, holding one entry per CDR3 protein. The sample shows 13,000 or so distinct CDR3 sequences, about 67% of them seen only once. Bead selections for CD25, CD56 and CD294 left a flow-through collected as Th1 cells. The specimen sequenced was CD4+ Th1 cells sorted from blood. Source of these receptors: a man aged 40-49 years in good health.

This chain joins TRBV11-1 and TRBJ2-3; 9 bases match TRBD2. Germline CDR1 SGHAT, CDR2 FQDESV (reference sequence). Trimming removed 3 bases from V and 8 bases from J; junction bases left unmatched: 6. The CDR3 has 14 amino acids. In DNA form, the CDR3 reads TGTGCCAGCAGCTTGGCGGGGGGGCCTGGTACGCAGTATTTT. Protein product: CASSLAGGPGTQYF.

The V call is TRBV4-1, the J call TRBJ1-3; 8 bases line up with TRBD1. Trimming cost V 2 bases and J 4 bases; bases outside gene matches: 4. Germline assignment: CDR1 MGHRA and CDR2 YSYEKL. The CDR3 runs to 15 residues. DNA of the CDR3: TGCGCCAGCAGCCAATGGGACAGGTCAGGAAACACCATATATTTT. Amino acids: CASSQWDRSGNTIYF.

The chain joins TRBV27 to TRBJ2-2, with 10 bases fitting TRBD1. The CDR3 has 14 amino acids. Germline CDR1 MNHEY, CDR2 SMNVEV (reference sequence). V trimming: 6 bases; J trimming: 6 bases; junction bases outside the gene matches: 4. The CDR3 loop reads CASSRDRGPGELFF. CDR3 DNA sequence: TGTGCCAGCAGCCGGGACAGGGGTCCCGGGGAGCTGTTTTTT.

The chain couples TRBV7-9 to TRBJ1-5; no clear D. The germline V gene encodes CDR1 SEHNR and CDR2 FQNEAQ (reference sequence). The length of the CDR3 is 12 residues. V was pared by 5 bases and J by 6 bases, with 8 bases between. CDR3 sequence (DNA): TGTGCCAGCAGCCCCAGTGGTCAGCCCCAGCATTTT. Translated, it gives CASSPSGQPQHF.

The chain uses TRBV7-9 and TRBJ2-7, with D possibly matching TRBD2 (6 bases). V lost 7 bases, J lost 0 bases, and 16 bases lay in between. CDR3 length: 15 amino acids. CDR1 and CDR2 (germline): SEHNR, FQNEAQ (reference sequence). Here the CDR3 DNA reads TGTGCCAGCACCTTGGGGGACGGGAGCTCCTACGAGCAGTACTTC. Its translation: CASTLGDGSSYEQYF.

This clonotype was found a few times. The gene calls are TRBV6-6 and TRBJ1-2, with 7 bases identical to TRBD1. CDR3 size: 13 residues. The germline V gene encodes CDR1 MNHNY and CDR2 SVGAGI (reference sequence). V shed 6 bases and J 4 bases; nucleotides not matched to a gene: 5. The CDR3 sequence is CASRNRGLYGYTF. In DNA form, the CDR3 reads TGTGCCAGCAGGAACAGGGGCCTCTATGGCTACACCTTC.

This rearrangement joins TRBV11-2 to TRBJ2-1; D is possibly TRBD2 (6 bases). Trimming took off 1 base at V and 7 bases at J, with 20 bases between the two ends. In germline, CDR1 is SGHAT, CDR2 FQNNGV. The CDR3 covers 17 residues. The CDR3 here is CASSLVLLAQRQNEQFF. The CDR3 DNA follows: TGTGCCAGCAGCTTAGTCCTGCTAGCGCAAAGGCAAAATGAGCAGTTCTTC.

The gene calls are TRBV12-5 and TRBJ1-1; 7 bases are shared with TRBD1. CDR1 and CDR2 from the germline V gene are LGHNT and FRNRAP. The ends lost 3 bases at V and 4 bases at J; junction bases unmatched: 5. The CDR3 has 14 residues. This CDR3 is CASGFDRVSTEAFF. The CDR3 region has the DNA TGTGCTAGTGGTTTCGACAGGGTGAGCACTGAAGCTTTCTTT.

The rearrangement uses TRBV5-1 and TRBJ2-1; TRBD1 is a possible D gene (5 bases). V was trimmed by 2 bases and J by 4 bases, leaving 7 bases between them. CDR1 is SGHRS, CDR2 YFSETQ, per germline. CDR3 size: 13 residues. The CDR3 sequence: CASSFRGYNEQFF. Written as DNA, the CDR3 is TGCGCCAGCAGCTTTAGGGGATACAATGAGCAGTTCTTC. Full variable domain (outside the CDR3, taken from reference TRBV5-1 and TRBJ2-1): KAGVTQTPRYLIKTRGQQVTLSCSPISGHRSVSWYQQTPGQGLQFLFEYFSETQRNKGNFPGRFSGRQFSNSRSEMNVSTLELGDSALYLCASSFRGYNEQFFGPGTRLTVL.

The rearrangement links TRBV6-5 to TRBJ2-7; D unresolved. This CDR3 spans 13 amino acids. V lost 6 bases and J lost 2, with 11 bases in between. The germline gives CDR1 MNHEY, CDR2 SVGAGI. CDR3 nucleotides: TGTGCCAGCAGCACAACAGCTACCTACGAGCAGTACTTC. This gives the protein CASSTTATYEQYF.

V and J are TRBV28 and TRBJ2-7, with 7 bases lining up with TRBD2. Germline V gives CDR1 MDHEN, CDR2 SYDVKM. The CDR3 runs to 14 residues. The junction had 8 bases not matched to a gene; V was cut back by 8 bases and J by 1 base. The CDR3 here is CASALAVPSYEQYF. CDR3 bases: TGTGCCAGCGCCCTAGCGGTGCCGTCCTACGAGCAGTACTTC.

The rearrangement links TRBV1 to TRBJ2-7; the table's D gene call, TRBD1, was not cross checked with the DNA. TRBV1 is listed as a pseudogene. This CDR3 contains 15 residues. CDR3 nucleotides: TGCACCAGCAGCCAAGATCGGGCAGGGGGCCACGAGCAGTACTTC. It codes for CTSSQDRAGGHEQYF.

The table lists this clonotype with a few counts. V is TRBV10-1 and J is TRBJ2-3; D unresolved. CDR1 is WNHNN and CDR2 is SYGVQD in the germline V gene (reference sequence). There are 13 residues in the CDR3. V was cut by 6 bases and J by 4 bases, with 11 bases left in between. The CDR3 sequence is CASSPQLADTQYF. In DNA, the CDR3 is TGCGCCAGCAGCCCCCAGTTGGCAGATACGCAGTATTTT.

The rearrangement joins TRBV20-1 to TRBJ2-1, with 7 bases identical to TRBD2. The CDR3 consists of 15 residues. CDR1 and CDR2 (germline): DFQATT, SNEGSKA (reference sequence). With V trimmed by 1 base and J by 3 bases, 6 bases remained unmatched. This CDR3 is CSARVGGRVYNEQFF. Here the CDR3 DNA reads TGCAGTGCTAGAGTCGGGGGGAGGGTCTACAATGAGCAGTTCTTC.

The table lists this clonotype with a few counts. The V gene is TRBV28, the J gene TRBJ2-5; TRBD2 might be the D (6 bases). CDR1 is MDHEN, CDR2 SYDVKM, per germline. The CDR3 runs 13 residues. Trimming took off 10 bases at V and 5 bases at J, with 17 bases between the two ends. CDR3 amino acids: CATQRGSGETQYF. Written as DNA, the CDR3 is TGTGCCACCCAAAGGGGAAGCGGGGAGACCCAGTACTTC.

The J gene is TRBJ2-1, the V gene TRBV20-1; 10 bases match TRBD2. Per germline, CDR1 DFQATT and CDR2 SNEGSKA (reference sequence). This CDR3 spans 17 amino acids. The V and J ends lost 4 bases and 0 bases, in that order; junction bases with no gene match: 9. CDR3 in DNA: TGCAGTGCTATAAGTAGGACTAGCGGTTTCTCCTACAATGAGCAGTTCTTC. The encoded protein is CSAISRTSGFSYNEQFF.

In its sample, this clonotype was seen a few times. J is TRBJ2-3 and V is TRBV5-1; TRBD2 aligns across 11 bases. The CDR3 has 15 residues. Germline trimming cut 1 base from V and 3 bases from J; bases unmatched to any gene: 1. Germline loops: CDR1 SGHRS, CDR2 YFSETQ. This CDR3 reads CASSLSSGRTDTQYF. CDR3 sequence (DNA): TGCGCCAGCAGCTTGTCTAGCGGGAGGACAGATACGCAGTATTTT. Complete variable domain (other parts from reference TRBV5-1 and TRBJ2-3): KAGVTQTPRYLIKTRGQQVTLSCSPISGHRSVSWYQQTPGQGLQFLFEYFSETQRNKGNFPGRFSGRQFSNSRSEMNVSTLELGDSALYLCASSLSSGRTDTQYFGPGTRLTVL.

This sequence joins TRBV7-3 and TRBJ1-2; D gene ambiguous. Germline CDR1 SGHTA, CDR2 FQGTGA. CDR3 size: 13 residues. Trimming removed 0 bases from V and 8 bases from J, with 10 bases in between. This CDR3 is CASSLTKGRGYTF. In DNA, the CDR3 is TGTGCCAGCAGCTTAACGAAAGGGAGGGGCTACACCTTC.

Turning to this clonotype: The conserved final phenylalanine or tryptophan is absent from the CDR3, which likely points to a read error. The chain joins TRBV10-3 to TRBJ2-1; 9 positions match TRBD2. This CDR3 has 15 residues. Germline V gene sequence: CDR1 ENHRY, CDR2 SYGVKD. Germline trimming cut 2 bases from V and 7 bases from J; bases unmatched to any gene: 6. The CDR3 coding sequence is TGTGCCATCAGTGAGGCTAGCGGGATAGGAAATGAGCAGTTCCTC. This gives the protein CAISEASGIGNEQFL.

The V and J genes are TRBV29-1 and TRBJ1-1, with TRBD1 identical over 8 bases. V gave up 6 bases and J gave up 4 bases; unmatched junction bases: 10. CDR3 length equals 14 residues. Germline V gives CDR1 SQVTM, CDR2 ANQGSEA. In DNA form, the CDR3 reads TGCAGCGTGGACGGACAGGGTCTGCTCACTGAAGCTTTCTTT. The encoded protein is CSVDGQGLLTEAFF.